This TCR beta chain was sequenced for a study of regulatory T cells in long-lasting Graves disease. According to the study, TCR beta libraries were built with iRepertoire HTBI primers and CDR3-region Arm-PCR. A single record per CDR3 protein comes from TCRdb applying MiXCR to the multiplex PCR reads. This table holds about 660,000 distinct CDR3 sequences, about 30% found once. Time point of the sample: persistent/refractory GD, antithyroid drugs over 5 years with positive TRAb. With RNA extracted from PBMCs as input, the TCR library was made. Nine milliliters of peripheral blood went into EDTA tubes. This CDR3 has 16 amino acids. The germline gives CDR1 LGHDT, CDR2 YNNKEL (reference sequence). V lost 0 bases to trimming and J lost 2 bases, with 11 bases between them.

The chain employs TRBV3-1 and TRBJ1-5, with D uncertain. The sequence was obtained from a female donor with Graves disease. The input for sequencing was peripheral blood mononuclear cells (PBMCs), taken when the disease was refractory, from a patient treated with antithyroid drugs. The CDR3 region has the DNA TGTGCCAGCAGCCAAGATTCGGCAGGAGGCAATCAGCCCCAGCATTTT. It translates to CASSQDSAGGNQPQHF.